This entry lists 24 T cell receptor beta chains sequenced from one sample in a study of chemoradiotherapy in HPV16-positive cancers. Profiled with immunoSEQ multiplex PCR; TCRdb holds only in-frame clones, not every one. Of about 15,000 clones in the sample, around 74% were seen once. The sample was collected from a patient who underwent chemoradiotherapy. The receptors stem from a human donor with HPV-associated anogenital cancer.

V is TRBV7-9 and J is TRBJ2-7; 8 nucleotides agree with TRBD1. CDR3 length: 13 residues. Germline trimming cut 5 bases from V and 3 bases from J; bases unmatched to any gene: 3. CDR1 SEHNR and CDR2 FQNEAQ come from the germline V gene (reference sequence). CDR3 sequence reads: CASSRTGIYEQYF. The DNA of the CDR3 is TGTGCCAGCAGCCGGACAGGGATCTACGAGCAGTACTTC.

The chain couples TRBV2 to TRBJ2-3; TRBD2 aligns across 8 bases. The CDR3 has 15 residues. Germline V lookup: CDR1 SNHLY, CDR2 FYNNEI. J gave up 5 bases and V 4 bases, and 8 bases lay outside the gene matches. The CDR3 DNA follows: TGTGCCAGCAGTGTCCAAGCGGGGGCTGGAGATACGCAGTATTTT. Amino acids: CASSVQAGAGDTQYF.

CDR3 in amino acids: CASSFHREDEQYF. CDR3 nucleotide sequence: TGTGCCAGCAGCTTCCACAGGGAGGACGAGCAGTACTTC. The chain employs TRBV7-3 and TRBJ2-7, with D possibly called TRBD1 or TRBD2 (6 bases each). Trimming stripped 3 bases from V and 5 bases from J, with 11 bases between. The CDR3 totals 13 residues. Germline CDR1 SGHTA, CDR2 FQGTGA.

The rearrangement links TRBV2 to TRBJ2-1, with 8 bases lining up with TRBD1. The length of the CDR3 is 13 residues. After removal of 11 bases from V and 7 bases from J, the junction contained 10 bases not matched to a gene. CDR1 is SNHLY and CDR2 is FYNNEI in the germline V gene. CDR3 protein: CAVDRGRSNEQFF. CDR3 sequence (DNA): TGTGCCGTTGACAGGGGACGGTCTAATGAGCAGTTCTTC.

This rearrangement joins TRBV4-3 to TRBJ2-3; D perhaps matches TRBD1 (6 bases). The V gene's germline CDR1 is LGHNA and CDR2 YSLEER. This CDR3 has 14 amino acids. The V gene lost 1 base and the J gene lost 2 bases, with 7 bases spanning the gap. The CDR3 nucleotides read TGCGCCAGCAGCCAAGGGACAGTCACAGATACGCAGTATTTT. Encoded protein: CASSQGTVTDTQYF.

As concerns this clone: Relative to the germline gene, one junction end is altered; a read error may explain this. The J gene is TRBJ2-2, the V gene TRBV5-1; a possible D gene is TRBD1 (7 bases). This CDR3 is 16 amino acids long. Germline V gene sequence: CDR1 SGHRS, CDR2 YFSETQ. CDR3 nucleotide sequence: TGCGCCAGCAGCTCGACAGGGAGGCTGAACGCCGGGGAGCTGTTTTTT. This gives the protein CASSSTGRLNAGELFF. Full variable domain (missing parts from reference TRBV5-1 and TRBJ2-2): KAGVTQTPRYLIKTRGQQVTLSCSPISGHRSVSWYQQTPGQGLQFLFEYFSETQRNKGNFPGRFSGRQFSNSRSEMNVSTLELGDSALYLCASSSTGRLNAGELFFGEGSRLTVL.

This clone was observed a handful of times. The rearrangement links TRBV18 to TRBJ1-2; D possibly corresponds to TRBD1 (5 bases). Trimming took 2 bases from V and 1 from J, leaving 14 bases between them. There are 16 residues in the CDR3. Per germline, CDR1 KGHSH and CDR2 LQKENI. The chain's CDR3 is CASSPTQGQNNYGYTF. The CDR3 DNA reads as TGTGCCAGCTCACCAACGCAGGGTCAAAATAACTATGGCTACACCTTC.

As DNA, the CDR3 is TGTGCCAGCAGCTCCACTCAGGGGGCCGGTGGCTACACCTTC. The encoded protein is CASSSTQGAGGYTF. The rearrangement joins TRBV5-5 to TRBJ1-2; TRBD1 matches at 8 bases. The V gene end was trimmed by 3 bases and the J gene end by 7 bases; junction bases not matched to a gene: 8. This CDR3 spans 14 amino acids. Germline-derived CDR1 and CDR2 are SGHKS and YYEKEE (reference sequence).

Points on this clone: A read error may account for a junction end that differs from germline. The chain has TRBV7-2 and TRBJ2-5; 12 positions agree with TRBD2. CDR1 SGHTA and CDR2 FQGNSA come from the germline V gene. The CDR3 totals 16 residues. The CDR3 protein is CASNLASGGAWETQYF. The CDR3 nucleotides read TGTGCCAGCAACTTAGCTAGCGGGGGGGCCTGGGAGACCCAGTACTTC.

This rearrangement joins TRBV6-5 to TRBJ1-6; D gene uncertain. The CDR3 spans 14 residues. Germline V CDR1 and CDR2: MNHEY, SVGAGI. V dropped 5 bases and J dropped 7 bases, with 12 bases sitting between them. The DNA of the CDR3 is TGTGCCAGCAGTCGGACGACGTTAAATTCACCCCTCCACTTT. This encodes CASSRTTLNSPLHF.

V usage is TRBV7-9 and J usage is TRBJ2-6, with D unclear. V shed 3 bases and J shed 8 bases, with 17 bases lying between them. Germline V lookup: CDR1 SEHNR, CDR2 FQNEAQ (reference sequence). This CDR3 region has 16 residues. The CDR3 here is CASSFGFNRQTNVLTF. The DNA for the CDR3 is TGTGCCAGCAGCTTTGGGTTTAATAGGCAGACCAACGTCCTGACTTTC.

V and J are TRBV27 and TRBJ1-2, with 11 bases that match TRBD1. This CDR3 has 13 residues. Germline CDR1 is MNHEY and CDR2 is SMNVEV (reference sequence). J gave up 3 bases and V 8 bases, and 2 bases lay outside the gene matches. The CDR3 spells CASGQGADYGYTF. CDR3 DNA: TGTGCCAGCGGACAGGGGGCTGACTATGGCTACACCTTC.

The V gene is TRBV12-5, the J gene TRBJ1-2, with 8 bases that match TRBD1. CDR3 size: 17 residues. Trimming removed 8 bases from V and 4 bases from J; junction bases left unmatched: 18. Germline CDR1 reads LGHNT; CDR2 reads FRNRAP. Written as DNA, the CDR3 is TGTGCTAGTACTCCCCTCTTCGGACAGGGCGGGACCTATGGCTACACCTTC. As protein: CASTPLFGQGGTYGYTF. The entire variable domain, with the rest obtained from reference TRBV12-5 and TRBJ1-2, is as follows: DARVTQTPRHKVTEMGQEVTMRCQPILGHNTVFWYRQTMMQGLELLAYFRNRAPLDDSGMPKDRFSAEMPDATLATLKIQPSEPRDSAVYFCASTPLFGQGGTYGYTFGSGTRLTVV.

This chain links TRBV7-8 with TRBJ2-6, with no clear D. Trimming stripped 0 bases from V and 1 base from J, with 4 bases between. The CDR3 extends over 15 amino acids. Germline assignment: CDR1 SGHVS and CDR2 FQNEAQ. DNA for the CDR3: TGTGCCAGCAGCTTAGCTACTTCTGGGGCCAACGTCCTGACTTTC. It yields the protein CASSLATSGANVLTF.

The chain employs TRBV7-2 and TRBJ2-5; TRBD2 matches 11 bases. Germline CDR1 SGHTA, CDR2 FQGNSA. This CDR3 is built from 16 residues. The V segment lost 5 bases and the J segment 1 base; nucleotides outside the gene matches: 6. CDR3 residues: CASSGTGTSGQETQYF. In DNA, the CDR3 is TGTGCCAGCAGCGGAACCGGGACTAGCGGCCAAGAGACCCAGTACTTC.

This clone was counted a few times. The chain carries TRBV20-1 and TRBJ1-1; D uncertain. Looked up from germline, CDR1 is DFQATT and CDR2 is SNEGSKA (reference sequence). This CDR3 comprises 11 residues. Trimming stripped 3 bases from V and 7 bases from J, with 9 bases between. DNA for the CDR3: TGCAGTGCTAGCAGAGAGGGTGAAGCTTTCTTT. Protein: CSASREGEAFF.

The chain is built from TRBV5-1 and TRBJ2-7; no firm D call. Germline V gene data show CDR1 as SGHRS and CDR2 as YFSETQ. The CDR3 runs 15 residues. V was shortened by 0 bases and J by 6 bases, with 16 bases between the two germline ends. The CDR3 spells CASSLGGTSVVEQYF. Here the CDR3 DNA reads TGCGCCAGCAGCTTGGGGGGTACTTCGGTCGTCGAGCAGTACTTC.

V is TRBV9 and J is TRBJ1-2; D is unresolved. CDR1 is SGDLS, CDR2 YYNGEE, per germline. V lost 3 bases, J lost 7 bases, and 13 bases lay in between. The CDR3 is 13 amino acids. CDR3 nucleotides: TGTGCCAGCAGCGCTAGGACGTCACTTGGCTACACCTTC. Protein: CASSARTSLGYTF.

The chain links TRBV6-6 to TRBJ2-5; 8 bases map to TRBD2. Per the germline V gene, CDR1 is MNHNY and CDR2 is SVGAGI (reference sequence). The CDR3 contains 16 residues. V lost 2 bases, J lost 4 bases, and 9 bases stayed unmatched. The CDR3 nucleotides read TGTGCCAGCAGTTACGTATCGGGGGGGCCGGCAGAGACCCAGTACTTC. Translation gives CASSYVSGGPAETQYF.

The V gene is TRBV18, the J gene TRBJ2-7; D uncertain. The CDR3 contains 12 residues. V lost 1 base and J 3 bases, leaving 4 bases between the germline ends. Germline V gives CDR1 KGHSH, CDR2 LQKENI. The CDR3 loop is CASSPRLYEQYF. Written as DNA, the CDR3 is TGTGCCAGCTCACCACGTCTCTACGAGCAGTACTTC.

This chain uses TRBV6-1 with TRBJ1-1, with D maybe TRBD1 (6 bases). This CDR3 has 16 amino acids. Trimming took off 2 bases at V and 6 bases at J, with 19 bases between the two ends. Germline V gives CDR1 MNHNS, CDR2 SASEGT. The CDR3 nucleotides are TGTGCCAGCAGTGAATTACCCGGGGGCCCTGGGGCTGAAGCTTTCTTT. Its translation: CASSELPGGPGAEAFF.

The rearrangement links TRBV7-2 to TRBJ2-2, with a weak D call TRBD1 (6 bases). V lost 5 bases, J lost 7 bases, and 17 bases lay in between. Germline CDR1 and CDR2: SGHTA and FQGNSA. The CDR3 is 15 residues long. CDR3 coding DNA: TGTGCCAGCAGCCCTTCGACAGGTCGGGGCGGGGAGCTGTTTTTT. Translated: CASSPSTGRGGELFF.

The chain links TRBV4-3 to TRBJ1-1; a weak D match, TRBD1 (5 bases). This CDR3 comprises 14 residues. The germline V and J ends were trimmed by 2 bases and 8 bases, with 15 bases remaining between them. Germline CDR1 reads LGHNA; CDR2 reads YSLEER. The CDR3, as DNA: TGCGCCAGCAGCCAAATGCTGGGAGACAGAGAAGCTTTCTTT. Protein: CASSQMLGDREAFF.

The CDR3 coding sequence is TGTGCCGCACAAAAACTGGCTTATGGCTACACCTTC. This encodes CAAQKLAYGYTF. This sequence joins TRBV28 and TRBJ1-2; D not resolved. CDR1 is MDHEN, CDR2 SYDVKM, per germline. V lost 11 bases and J lost 5, with 15 bases in between. This CDR3 contains 12 residues.